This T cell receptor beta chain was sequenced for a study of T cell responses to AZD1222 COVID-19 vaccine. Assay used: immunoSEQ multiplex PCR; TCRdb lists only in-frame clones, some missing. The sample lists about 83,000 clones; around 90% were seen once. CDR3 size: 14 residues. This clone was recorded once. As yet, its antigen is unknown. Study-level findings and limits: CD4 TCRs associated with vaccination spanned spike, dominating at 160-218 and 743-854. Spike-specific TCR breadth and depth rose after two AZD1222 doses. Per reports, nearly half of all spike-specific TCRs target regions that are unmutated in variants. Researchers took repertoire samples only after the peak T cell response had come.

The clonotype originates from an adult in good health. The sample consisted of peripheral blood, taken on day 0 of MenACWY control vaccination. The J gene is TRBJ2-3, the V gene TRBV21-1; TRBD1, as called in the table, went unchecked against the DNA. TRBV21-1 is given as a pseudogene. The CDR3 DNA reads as TGTGCCAGCAGCAAAGTCCCAAGCACAGATACGCAGTATTTT. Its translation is CASSKVPSTDTQYF.